Presented here are 4 T cell receptor beta chains from one specimen sequenced in a study of early T cells in non-severe SARS-CoV-2 infection (dated by TCRdb to about 2021). The library was produced with 5' RACE. Sequencing relied on a NextSeq 500. TCRdb handled the public reads itself, with Q25 trimming in fastp and clone calling in MiXCR, and kept productive beta chains. A single entry per CDR3 protein holds the most common genes and DNA from its merged rows. In all, the sample holds more than 65,000 distinct CDR3 sequences, and over 3.5% of those were seen once. The top ten clonotypes cover 3% to 4% of the sample. The material sequenced was whole blood, taken at baseline. Source of these receptors: an adult who was a healthcare worker with PCR-confirmed SARS-CoV-2 infection or an uninfected control (not recorded which). The donor label of this sample is uncertain.

This clonotype has at least ten counts. The rearrangement links TRBV29-1 to TRBJ2-4; perhaps TRBD1 as D (6 bases). The V gene's germline CDR1 is SQVTM and CDR2 ANQGSEA. V gave up 3 bases and J gave up 5 bases, with 8 bases separating them. The length of the CDR3 is 12 residues. The DNA for the CDR3 is TGCAGCGTTGACTCAGGGGAAAACATTCAGTACTTC. It yields the protein CSVDSGENIQYF.

This clonotype was recorded at least ten times. The chain is built from TRBV16 and TRBJ2-5; TRBD1 might be the D (6 bases). The V gene lost 3 bases and the J gene lost 3 bases, with 8 bases spanning the gap. Germline V CDR1 and CDR2: KGHSY, FQNENV. The CDR3 is 13 residues long. The CDR3 region is CASSHKGEETQYF. The CDR3 DNA reads TGTGCCAGCAGCCACAAGGGGGAAGAGACCCAGTACTTC.

This clonotype occurred many times. The chain employs TRBV15 and TRBJ1-2, with TRBD1 matching over 10 bases. Germline CDR1 is LNHNV and CDR2 is YYDKDF (reference sequence). The V gene end was trimmed by 5 bases and the J gene end by 4 bases; junction bases not matched to a gene: 4. The CDR3 sequence is 14 residues long. CDR3 amino acids: CATSRQGASYGYTF. The CDR3 DNA sequence: TGTGCCACCAGCCGACAGGGGGCGAGCTATGGCTACACCTTC.

This clonotype has just a few counts. V gene TRBV7-8 combines with J gene TRBJ2-2, with D perhaps TRBD1 or TRBD2 (6 bases each). With 3 bases removed from V and 4 bases from J, the gap between germline ends came to 9 bases. The CDR3 is made up of 14 amino acids. The V gene's germline CDR1 is SGHVS and CDR2 FQNEAQ. This CDR3 reads CASSLGGSTGELFF. The CDR3 DNA sequence: TGTGCCAGCAGCTTGGGGGGCAGCACCGGGGAGCTGTTTTTT.